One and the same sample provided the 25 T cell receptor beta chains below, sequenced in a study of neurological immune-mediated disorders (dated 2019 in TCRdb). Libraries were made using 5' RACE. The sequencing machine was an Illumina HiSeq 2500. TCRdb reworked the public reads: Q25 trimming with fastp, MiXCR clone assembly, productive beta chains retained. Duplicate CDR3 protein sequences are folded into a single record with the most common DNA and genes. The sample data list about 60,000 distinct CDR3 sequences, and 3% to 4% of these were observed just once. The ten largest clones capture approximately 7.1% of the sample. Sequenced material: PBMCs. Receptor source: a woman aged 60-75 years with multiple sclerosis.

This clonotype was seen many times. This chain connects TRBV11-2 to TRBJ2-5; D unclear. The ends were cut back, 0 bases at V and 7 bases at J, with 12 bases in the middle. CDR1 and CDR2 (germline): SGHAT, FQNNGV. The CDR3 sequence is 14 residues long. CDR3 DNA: TGTGCCAGCAGCTTAGAGGGGTTTGTGGCGACCCAGTACTTC. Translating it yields CASSLEGFVATQYF.

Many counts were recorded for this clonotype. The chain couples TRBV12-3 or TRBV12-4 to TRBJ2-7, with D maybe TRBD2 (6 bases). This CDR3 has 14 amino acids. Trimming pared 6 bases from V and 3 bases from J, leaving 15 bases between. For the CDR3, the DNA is TGTGCCAGCAGCCGAGCGGGCTCGGGCTACGAGCAGTACTTC. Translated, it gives CASSRAGSGYEQYF.

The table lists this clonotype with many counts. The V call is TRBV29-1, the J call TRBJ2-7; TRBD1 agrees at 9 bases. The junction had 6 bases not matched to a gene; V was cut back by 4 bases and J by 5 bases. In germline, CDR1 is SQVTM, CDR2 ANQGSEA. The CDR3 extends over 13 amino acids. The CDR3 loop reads CSVGTGGVDEQYF. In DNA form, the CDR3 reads TGCAGCGTTGGAACAGGGGGCGTCGACGAGCAGTACTTC.

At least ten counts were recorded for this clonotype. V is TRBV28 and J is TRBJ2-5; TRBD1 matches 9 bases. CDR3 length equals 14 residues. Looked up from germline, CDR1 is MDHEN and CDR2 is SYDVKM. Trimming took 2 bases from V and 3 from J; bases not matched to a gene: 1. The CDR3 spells CASSLRQGEETQYF. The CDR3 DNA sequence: TGTGCCAGCAGTTTAAGACAGGGGGAAGAGACCCAGTACTTC.

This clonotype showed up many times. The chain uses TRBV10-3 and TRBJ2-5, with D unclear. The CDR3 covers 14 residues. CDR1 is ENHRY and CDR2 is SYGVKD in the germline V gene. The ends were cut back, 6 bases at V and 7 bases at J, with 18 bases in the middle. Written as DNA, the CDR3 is TGTGCCATCAGCCCCTCCTTAGGCGTTCGGACCCAGTACTTC. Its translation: CAISPSLGVRTQYF.

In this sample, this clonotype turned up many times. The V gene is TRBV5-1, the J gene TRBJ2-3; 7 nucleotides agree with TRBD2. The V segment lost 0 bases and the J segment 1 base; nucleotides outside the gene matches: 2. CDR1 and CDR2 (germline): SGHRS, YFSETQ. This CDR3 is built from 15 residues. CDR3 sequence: CASSLERGRTDTQYF. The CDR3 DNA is TGCGCCAGCAGCTTGGAGCGGGGCCGCACAGATACGCAGTATTTT.

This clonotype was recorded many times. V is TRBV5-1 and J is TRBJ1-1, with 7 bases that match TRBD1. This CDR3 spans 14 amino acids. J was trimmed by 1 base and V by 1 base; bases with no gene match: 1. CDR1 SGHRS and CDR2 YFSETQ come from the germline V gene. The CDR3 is CASSLRGPNTEAFF. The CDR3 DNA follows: TGCGCCAGCAGCTTGAGGGGGCCGAACACTGAAGCTTTCTTT.

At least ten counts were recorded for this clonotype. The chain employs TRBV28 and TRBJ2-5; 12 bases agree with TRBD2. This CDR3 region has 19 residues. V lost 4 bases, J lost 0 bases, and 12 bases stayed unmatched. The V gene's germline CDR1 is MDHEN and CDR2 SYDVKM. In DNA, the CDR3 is TGTGCCAGCAGTTCGACTAGCGGGAGAGGGGGCGACTACCAAGAGACCCAGTACTTC. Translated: CASSSTSGRGGDYQETQYF.

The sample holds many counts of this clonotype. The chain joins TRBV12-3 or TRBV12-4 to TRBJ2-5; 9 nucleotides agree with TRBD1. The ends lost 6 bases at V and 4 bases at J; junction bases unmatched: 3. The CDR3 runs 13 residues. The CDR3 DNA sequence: TGTGCCAGCAGCAACAGGGGGCGAGAGACCCAGTACTTC. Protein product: CASSNRGRETQYF.

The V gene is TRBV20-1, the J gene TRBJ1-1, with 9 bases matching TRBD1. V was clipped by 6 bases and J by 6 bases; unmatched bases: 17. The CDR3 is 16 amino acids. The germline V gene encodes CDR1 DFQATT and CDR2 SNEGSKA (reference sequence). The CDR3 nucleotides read TGCAGTGCCCCGAGGGGGGGACAGGGCGAAGGCGCTGAAGCTTTCTTT. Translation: CSAPRGGQGEGAEAFF.

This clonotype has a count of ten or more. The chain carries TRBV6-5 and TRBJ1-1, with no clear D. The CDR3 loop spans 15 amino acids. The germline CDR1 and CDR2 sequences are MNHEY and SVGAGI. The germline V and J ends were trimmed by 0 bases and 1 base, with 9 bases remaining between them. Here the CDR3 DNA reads TGTGCCAGCAGTTACTCTAACCGGGGGAACACTGAAGCTTTCTTT. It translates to CASSYSNRGNTEAFF.

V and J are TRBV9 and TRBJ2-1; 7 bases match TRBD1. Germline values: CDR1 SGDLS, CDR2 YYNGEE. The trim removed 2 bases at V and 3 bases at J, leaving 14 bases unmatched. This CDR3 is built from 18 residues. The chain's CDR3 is CASSVSTGDLSYYNEQFF. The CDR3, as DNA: TGTGCCAGCAGCGTCAGTACAGGGGATCTAAGCTACTACAATGAGCAGTTCTTC.

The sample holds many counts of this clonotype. CDR3 protein: CASSFTGGLRNEQFF. The CDR3 DNA sequence: TGTGCCAGCAGTTTTACGGGGGGGCTAAGAAATGAGCAGTTCTTC. J is TRBJ2-1 and V is TRBV12-3 or TRBV12-4, with TRBD2 matching 8 bases. Trimming took 3 bases from V and 7 from J; bases not matched to a gene: 8. The CDR3 loop spans 15 amino acids.

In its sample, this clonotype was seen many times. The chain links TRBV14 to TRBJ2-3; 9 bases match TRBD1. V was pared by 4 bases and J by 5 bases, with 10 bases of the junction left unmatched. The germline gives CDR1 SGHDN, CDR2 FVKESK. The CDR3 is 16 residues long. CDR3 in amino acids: CASSLSRTGVEDTQYF. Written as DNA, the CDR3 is TGTGCCAGCAGCCTTTCCCGGACAGGGGTGGAAGATACGCAGTATTTT.

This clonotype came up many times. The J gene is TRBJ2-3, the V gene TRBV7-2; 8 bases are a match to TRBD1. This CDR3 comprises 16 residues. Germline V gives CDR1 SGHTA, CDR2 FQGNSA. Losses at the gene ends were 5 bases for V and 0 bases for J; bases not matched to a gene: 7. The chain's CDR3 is CASSPFRTGSTDTQYF. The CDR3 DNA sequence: TGTGCCAGCAGCCCTTTTCGGACAGGGAGCACAGATACGCAGTATTTT.

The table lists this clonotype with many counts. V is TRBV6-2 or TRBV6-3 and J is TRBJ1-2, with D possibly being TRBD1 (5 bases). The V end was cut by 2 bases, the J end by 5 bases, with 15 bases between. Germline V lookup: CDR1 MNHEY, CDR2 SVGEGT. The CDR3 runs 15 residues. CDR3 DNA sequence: TGTGCCAGCAGTTACGCGGGGGACCTGCTATATGGCTACACCTTC. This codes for CASSYAGDLLYGYTF.

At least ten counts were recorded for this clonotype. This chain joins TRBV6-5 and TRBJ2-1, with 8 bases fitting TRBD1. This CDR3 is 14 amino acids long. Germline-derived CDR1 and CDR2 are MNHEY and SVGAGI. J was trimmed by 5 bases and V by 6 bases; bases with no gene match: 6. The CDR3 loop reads CASRRTGRNNEQFF. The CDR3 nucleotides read TGTGCCAGCAGGCGGACAGGGCGTAACAATGAGCAGTTCTTC.

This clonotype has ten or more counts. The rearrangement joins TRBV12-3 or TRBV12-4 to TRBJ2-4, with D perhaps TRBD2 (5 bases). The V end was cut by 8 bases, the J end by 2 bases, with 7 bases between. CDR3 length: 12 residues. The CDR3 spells CASEGPKNIQYF. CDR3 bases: TGTGCCAGCGAGGGTCCCAAAAACATTCAGTACTTC.

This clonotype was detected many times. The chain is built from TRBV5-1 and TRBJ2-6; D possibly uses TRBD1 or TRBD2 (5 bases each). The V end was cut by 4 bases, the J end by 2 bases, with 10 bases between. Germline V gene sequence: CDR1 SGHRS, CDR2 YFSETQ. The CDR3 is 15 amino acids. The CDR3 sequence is CASSLGDAGANVLTF. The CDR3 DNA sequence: TGCGCCAGCAGCCTAGGGGACGCTGGGGCCAACGTCCTGACTTTC.

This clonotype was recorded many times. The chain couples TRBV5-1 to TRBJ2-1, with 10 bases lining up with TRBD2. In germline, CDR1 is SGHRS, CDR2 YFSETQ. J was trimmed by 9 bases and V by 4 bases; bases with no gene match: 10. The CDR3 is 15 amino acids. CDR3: CASSPQREGAGEQFF. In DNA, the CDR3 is TGCGCCAGCAGCCCCCAGCGGGAGGGGGCTGGTGAGCAGTTCTTC.

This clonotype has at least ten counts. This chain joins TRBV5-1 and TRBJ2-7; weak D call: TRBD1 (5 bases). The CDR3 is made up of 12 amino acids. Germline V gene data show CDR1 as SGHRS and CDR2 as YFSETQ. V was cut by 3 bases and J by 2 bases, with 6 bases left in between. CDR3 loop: CASSSTAYEQYF. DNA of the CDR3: TGCGCCAGCAGCTCGACAGCCTACGAGCAGTACTTC.

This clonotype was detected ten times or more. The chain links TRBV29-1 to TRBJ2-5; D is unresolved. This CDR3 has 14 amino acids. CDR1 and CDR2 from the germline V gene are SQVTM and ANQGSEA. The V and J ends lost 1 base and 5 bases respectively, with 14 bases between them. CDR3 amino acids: CSVEVSMGSETQYF. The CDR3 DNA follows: TGCAGCGTTGAAGTATCGATGGGTTCGGAGACCCAGTACTTC.

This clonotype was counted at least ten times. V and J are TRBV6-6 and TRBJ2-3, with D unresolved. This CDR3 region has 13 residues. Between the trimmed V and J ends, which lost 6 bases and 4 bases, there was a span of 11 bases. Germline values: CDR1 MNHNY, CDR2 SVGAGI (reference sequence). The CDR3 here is CASRQAGADTQYF. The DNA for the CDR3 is TGTGCCAGCAGGCAGGCCGGCGCAGATACGCAGTATTTT.

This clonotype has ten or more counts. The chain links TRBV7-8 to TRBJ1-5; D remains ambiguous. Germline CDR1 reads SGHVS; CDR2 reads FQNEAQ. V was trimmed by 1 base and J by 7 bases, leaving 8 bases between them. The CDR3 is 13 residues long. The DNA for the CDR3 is TGTGCCAGCAGCTTAGGATGGGTACAGCCCCAGCATTTT. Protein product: CASSLGWVQPQHF.

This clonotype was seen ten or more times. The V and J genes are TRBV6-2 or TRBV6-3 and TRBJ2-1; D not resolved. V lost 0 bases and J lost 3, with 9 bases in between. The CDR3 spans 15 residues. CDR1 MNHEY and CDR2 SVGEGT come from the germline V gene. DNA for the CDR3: TGTGCCAGCAGTTACTCTACATTCAACTACAATGAGCAGTTCTTC. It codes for CASSYSTFNYNEQFF.